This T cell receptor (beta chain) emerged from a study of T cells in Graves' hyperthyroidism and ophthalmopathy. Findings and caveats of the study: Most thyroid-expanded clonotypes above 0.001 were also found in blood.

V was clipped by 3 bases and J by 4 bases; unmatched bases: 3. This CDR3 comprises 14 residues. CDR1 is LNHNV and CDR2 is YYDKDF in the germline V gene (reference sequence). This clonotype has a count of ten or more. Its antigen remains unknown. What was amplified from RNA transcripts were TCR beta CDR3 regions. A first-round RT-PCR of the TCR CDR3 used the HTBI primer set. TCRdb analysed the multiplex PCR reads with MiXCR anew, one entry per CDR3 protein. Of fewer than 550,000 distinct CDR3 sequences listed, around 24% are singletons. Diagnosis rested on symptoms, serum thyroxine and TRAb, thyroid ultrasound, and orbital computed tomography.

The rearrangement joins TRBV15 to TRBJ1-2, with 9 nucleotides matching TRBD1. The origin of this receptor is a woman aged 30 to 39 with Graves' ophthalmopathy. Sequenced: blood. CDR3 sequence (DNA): TGTGCCACCAGCAGGCCGGGACAGGGCTATGGCTACACCTTC. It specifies CATSRPGQGYGYTF.